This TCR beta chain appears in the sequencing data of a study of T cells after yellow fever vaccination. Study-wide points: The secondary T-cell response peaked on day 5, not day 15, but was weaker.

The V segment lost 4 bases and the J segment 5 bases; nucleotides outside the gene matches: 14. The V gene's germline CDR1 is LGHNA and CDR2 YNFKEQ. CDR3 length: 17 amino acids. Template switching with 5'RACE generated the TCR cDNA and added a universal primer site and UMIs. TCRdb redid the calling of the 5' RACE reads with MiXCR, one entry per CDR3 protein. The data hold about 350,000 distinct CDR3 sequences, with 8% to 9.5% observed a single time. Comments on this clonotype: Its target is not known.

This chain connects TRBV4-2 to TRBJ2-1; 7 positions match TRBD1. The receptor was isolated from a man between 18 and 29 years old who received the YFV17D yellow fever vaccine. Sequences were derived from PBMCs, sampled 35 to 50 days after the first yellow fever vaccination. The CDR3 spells CASSRVSGTEFNNEQFF. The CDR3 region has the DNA TGTGCCAGCAGCCGAGTCTCAGGGACAGAGTTTAACAATGAGCAGTTCTTC.